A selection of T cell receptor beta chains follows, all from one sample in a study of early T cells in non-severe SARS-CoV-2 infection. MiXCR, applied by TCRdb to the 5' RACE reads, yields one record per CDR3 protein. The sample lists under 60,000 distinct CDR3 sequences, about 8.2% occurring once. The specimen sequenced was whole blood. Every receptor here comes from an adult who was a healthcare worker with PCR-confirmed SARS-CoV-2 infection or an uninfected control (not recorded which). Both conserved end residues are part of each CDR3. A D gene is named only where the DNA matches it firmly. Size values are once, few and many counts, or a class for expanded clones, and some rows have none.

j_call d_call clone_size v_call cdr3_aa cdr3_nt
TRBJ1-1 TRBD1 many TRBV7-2 CASSTQTGRNTEAFF TGTGCCAGCAGCACCCAGACAGGGCGGAACACTGAAGCTTTCTTT
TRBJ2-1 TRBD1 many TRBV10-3 CAISVGQGGPNEQFF TGTGCCATCAGTGTCGGACAGGGTGGTCCCAATGAGCAGTTCTTC
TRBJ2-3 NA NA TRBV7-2 CASSLVPRGGTDTQYF TGTGCCAGCAGCTTAGTTCCGCGGGGAGGAACAGATACGCAGTATTTT
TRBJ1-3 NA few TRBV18 CASSTSAGDSGNTIYF TGTGCCAGCTCCACCTCGGCGGGTGACTCTGGAAACACCATATATTTT
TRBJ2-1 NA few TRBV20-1 CSAREEGNEQFF TGCAGTGCTAGAGAGGAAGGAAATGAGCAGTTCTTC
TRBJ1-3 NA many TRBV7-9 CASSGGTADLSGNTIYF TGTGCCAGCAGCGGGGGGACCGCCGATCTCTCTGGAAACACCATATATTTT
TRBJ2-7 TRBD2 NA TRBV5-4 CASSLARGDYSYEQYF TGTGCCAGCAGCTTGGCCAGAGGGGACTACTCCTACGAGCAGTACTTC
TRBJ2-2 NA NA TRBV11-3 CASSFSAWTGELFF TGTGCCAGCAGCTTCTCGGCGTGGACCGGGGAGCTGTTTTTT
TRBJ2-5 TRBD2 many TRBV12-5 CASGLSTSEEETQYF TGTGCTAGTGGTTTGTCTACTAGCGAGGAAGAGACCCAGTACTTC
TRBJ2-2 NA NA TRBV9 CASSSGRQSTGELFF TGTGCCAGCAGTTCAGGGAGACAGAGCACCGGGGAGCTGTTTTTT
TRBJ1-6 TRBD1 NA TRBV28 CASSFKDRANSPLHF TGTGCCAGCAGTTTTAAGGACAGGGCTAATTCACCCCTCCACTTT
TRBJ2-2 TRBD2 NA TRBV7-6 CASSLSGSVTGELFF TGTGCCAGCAGCCTTAGCGGGAGCGTCACCGGGGAGCTGTTTTTT
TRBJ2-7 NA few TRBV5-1 CASSLGQLSYEQYF TGCGCCAGCAGCTTGGGTCAGCTTTCCTACGAGCAGTACTTC
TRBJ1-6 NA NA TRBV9 CASSVGSSYNSPLHF TGTGCCAGCAGCGTAGGCAGCTCCTATAATTCACCCCTCCACTTT
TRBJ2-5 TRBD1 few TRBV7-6 CASSAEAGGDETQYF TGTGCCAGCAGCGCCGAGGCAGGGGGCGACGAGACCCAGTACTTC
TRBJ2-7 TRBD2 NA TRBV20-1 CSATSGAWGQYF TGCAGTGCTACTAGCGGGGCCTGGGGGCAGTACTTC
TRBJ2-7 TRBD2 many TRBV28 CASNGGQASGPYEQYF TGTGCCAGCAATGGTGGGCAGGCTAGCGGTCCCTACGAGCAGTACTTC
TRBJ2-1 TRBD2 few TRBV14 CASSQVGRGRNNEQFF TGTGCCAGCAGCCAAGTTGGGCGCGGGAGGAACAATGAGCAGTTCTTC
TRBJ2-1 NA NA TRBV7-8 CASSTNEQFF TGTGCCAGCAGCACAAATGAGCAGTTCTTC
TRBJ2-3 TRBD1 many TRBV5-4 CASSWTGRADSDTQYF TGTGCCAGCAGCTGGACAGGGCGAGCGGATTCAGATACGCAGTATTTT
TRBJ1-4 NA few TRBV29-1 CSVVGQHREKLFF TGCAGCGTGGTAGGACAGCATCGAGAAAAACTGTTTTTT
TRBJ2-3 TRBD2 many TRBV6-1 CASGPVSGGATDTQYF TGTGCCAGCGGCCCCGTTAGCGGGGGGGCAACAGATACGCAGTATTTT
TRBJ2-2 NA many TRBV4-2 CASSPNVPTGELFF TGTGCCAGCAGCCCCAATGTACCCACCGGGGAGCTGTTTTTT
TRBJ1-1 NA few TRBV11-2 CASSPRGTYTEAFF TGTGCCAGCAGCCCCAGGGGAACTTACACTGAAGCTTTCTTT
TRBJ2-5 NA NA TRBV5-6 CASSSPIGQETQYF TGTGCCAGCAGCTCACCCATCGGTCAAGAGACCCAGTACTTC
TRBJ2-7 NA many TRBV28 CASSPPPRDVYEQYF TGTGCCAGCAGCCCACCCCCTAGGGACGTCTACGAGCAGTACTTC
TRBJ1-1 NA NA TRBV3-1 CASSQVQAEAFF TGTGCCAGCAGCCAAGTACAAGCTGAAGCTTTCTTT
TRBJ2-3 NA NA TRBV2 CASSAHGTFGDTQYF TGTGCCAGCAGTGCCCACGGGACTTTCGGGGATACGCAGTATTTT
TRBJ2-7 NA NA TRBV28 CASSFGSQGEYEQYF TGTGCCAGCAGTTTTGGTTCACAGGGAGAATACGAGCAGTACTTC
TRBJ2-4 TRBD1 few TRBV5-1 CASSLLPGGSGGSIQYF TGCGCCAGCAGCTTGTTGCCAGGGGGCTCAGGTGGGAGCATTCAGTACTTC
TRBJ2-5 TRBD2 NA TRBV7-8 CASSYLAGRIHQETQYF TGTGCCAGCAGCTACCTAGCGGGGCGGATCCACCAAGAGACCCAGTACTTC
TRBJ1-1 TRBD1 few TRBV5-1 CASSLARDRWYTEAFF TGCGCCAGCAGCTTGGCCCGGGACAGGTGGTACACTGAAGCTTTCTTT
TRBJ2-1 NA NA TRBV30 CAWSVTPASREQFF TGTGCCTGGAGTGTAACCCCCGCCAGCAGAGAGCAGTTCTTC